Included here is one TCR beta chain sequence, with context. Its antigen is unknown. CDR3 length: 14 residues. This sample stems from a study of CXCR3-negative and CXCR3-positive naive CD8 T cells. General study points: A higher hydrophobicity marked the TRB CDR3s of CXCR3-positive naive cells versus CXCR3-negative naive cells.

UMI labels and 5' RACE were used to prepare the TRB cDNA libraries. TCRdb re-called the 5' RACE reads and shows each CDR3 protein once, DNA omitted. Recorded here are some 150,000 distinct CDR3 sequences; the top ten clones represent over 0.35%. J is TRBJ1-5 and V is TRBV12-3 or TRBV12-4; TCRdb calls TRBD1, which cannot be checked without DNA. The sequencing sample was made of naive CXCR3+ CD8+ T cells from blood. Described subset: CD45RO-CCR7+CD27+CD95- naive CD8+ T cells expressing CXCR3 (TNR3+). This TCR was recovered from a human donor in good health. Some clones in this sample may be carry-over from other donors' samples. This CDR3 is CASSQGQGWQPQHF.